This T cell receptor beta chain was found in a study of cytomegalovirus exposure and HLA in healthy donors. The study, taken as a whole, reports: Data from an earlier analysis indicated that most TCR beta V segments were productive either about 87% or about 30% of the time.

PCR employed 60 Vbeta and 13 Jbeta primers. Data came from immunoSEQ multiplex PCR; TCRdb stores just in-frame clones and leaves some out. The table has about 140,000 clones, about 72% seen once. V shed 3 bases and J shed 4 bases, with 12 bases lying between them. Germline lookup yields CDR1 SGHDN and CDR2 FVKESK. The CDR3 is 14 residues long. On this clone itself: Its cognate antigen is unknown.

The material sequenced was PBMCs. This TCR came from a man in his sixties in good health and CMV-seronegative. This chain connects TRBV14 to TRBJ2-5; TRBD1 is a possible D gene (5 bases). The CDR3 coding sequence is TGTGCCAGCAGCCAGGACCAGGGTCTAGAGACCCAGTACTTC. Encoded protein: CASSQDQGLETQYF.